The clone carrying this T cell receptor (beta chain) appeared a few times. It was 5'RACE with constant-segment primers that produced the TCR alpha and TCR beta cDNA libraries, which carried sample barcodes and UMIs. One entry per CDR3 protein results from TCRdb running MiXCR on the 5' RACE reads. The table includes about 50,000 distinct CDR3 sequences, less than 15% detected once. These data originate in a study of T-cell memory formation after mild COVID-19. The TCR comes from a man aged 18 to 30 who had mild COVID-19 (a few samples of this study predate the infection). Cell type and time point are not known. The sequenced sample was PBMCs or a T cell subset sorted from them (not recorded which).

The CDR3, as DNA: TGTGCCAGCAGCCTCACTCGGGGAAATGAGCAGTTCTTC. Its translation is CASSLTRGNEQFF. The J gene is TRBJ2-1, the V gene TRBV7-3, with D perhaps TRBD2 (5 bases). The CDR3 sequence is 13 residues long. Trimming left V 5 bases short and J 7 bases short, with 12 bases between. Germline CDR1 and CDR2: SGHTA and FQGTGA.